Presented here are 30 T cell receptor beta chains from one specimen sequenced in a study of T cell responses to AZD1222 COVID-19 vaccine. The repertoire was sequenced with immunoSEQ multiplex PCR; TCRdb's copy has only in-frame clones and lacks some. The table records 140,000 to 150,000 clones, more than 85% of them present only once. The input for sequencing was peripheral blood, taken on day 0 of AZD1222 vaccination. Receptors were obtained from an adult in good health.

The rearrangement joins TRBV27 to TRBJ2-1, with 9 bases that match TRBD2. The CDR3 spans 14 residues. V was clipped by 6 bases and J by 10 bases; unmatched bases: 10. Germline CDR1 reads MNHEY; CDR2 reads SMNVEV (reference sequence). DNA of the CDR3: TGTGCCAGCAGAGCAGGACTAGCGCTAGGGGAGCAGTTCTTC. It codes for CASRAGLALGEQFF.

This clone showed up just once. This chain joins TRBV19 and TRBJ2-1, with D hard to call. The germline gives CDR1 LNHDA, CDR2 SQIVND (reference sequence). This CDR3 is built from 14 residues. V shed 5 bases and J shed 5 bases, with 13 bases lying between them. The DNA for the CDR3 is TGTGCCAGTAGTCTGACCCGAAGGAACAATGAGCAGTTCTTC. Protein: CASSLTRRNNEQFF.

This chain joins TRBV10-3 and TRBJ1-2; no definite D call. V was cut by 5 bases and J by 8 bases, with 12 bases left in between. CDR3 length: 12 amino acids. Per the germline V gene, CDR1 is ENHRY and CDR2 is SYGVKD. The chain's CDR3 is CAISSDWGGYTF. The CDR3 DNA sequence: TGTGCCATCAGTTCCGATTGGGGAGGCTACACCTTC.

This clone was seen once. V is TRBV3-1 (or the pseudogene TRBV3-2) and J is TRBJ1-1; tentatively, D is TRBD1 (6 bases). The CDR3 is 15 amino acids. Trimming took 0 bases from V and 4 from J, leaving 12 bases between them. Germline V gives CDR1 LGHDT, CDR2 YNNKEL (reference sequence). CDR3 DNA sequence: TGTGCCAGCAGCCAAGACCCGGGGGCTTCCACTGAAGCTTTCTTT. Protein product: CASSQDPGASTEAFF.

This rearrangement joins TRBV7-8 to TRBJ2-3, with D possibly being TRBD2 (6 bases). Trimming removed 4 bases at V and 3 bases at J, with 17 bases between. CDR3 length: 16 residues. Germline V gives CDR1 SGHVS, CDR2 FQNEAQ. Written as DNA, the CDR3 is TGTGCCAGCAGCTCGAAATGGGGACTCCCAACAGATACGCAGTATTTT. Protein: CASSSKWGLPTDTQYF.

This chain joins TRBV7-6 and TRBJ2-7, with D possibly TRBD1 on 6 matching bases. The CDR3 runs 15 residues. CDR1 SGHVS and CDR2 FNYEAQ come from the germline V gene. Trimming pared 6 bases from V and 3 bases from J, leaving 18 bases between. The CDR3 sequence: CASRLGVGDNYEQYF. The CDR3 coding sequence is TGTGCCAGCAGATTGGGGGTGGGGGACAACTACGAGCAGTACTTC.

CDR3 coding DNA: TGTGCCAGCAGCCCAGGACAGGGATCTCGCTATGGCTACACCTTC. It codes for CASSPGQGSRYGYTF. The chain joins TRBV6-2 or TRBV6-3 to TRBJ1-2; 8 bases match TRBD1. The CDR3 spans 15 residues. Germline CDR1 reads MNHEY; CDR2 reads SVGEGT. The V and J ends lost 6 bases and 4 bases, in that order; junction bases with no gene match: 10.

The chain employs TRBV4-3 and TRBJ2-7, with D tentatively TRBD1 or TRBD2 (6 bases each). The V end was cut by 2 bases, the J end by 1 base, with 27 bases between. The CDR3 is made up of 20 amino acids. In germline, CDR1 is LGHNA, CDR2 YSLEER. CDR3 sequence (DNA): TGCGCCAGCAGCCAATGGAGGGGGAGATCTGAGTTTGGGGTTTCCTACGAGCAGTACTTC. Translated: CASSQWRGRSEFGVSYEQYF.

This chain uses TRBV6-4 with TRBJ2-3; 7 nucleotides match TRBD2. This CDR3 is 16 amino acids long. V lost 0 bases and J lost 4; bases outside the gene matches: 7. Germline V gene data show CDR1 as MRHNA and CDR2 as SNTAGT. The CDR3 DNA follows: TGTGCCAGCAGTGACTCAGACGGGAGGTCGGCAGATACGCAGTATTTT. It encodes CASSDSDGRSADTQYF.

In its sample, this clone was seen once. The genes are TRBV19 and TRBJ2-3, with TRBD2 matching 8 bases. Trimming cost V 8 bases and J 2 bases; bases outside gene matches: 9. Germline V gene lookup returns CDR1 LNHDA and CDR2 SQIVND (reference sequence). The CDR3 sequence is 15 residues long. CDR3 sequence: CASSVVAGFTDTQYF. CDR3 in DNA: TGTGCCAGTTCCGTGGTAGCGGGGTTCACAGATACGCAGTATTTT. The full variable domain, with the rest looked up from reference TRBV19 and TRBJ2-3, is DGGITQSPKYLFRKEGQNVTLSCEQNLNHDAMYWYRQDPGQGLRLIYYSQIVNDFQKGDIAEGYSVSREKKESFPLTVTSAQKNPTAFYLCASSVVAGFTDTQYFGPGTRLTVL.

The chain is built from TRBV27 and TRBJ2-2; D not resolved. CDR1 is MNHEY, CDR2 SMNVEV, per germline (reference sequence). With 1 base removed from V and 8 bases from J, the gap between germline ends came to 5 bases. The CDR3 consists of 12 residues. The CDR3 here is CASSLFSGELFF. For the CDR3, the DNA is TGTGCCAGCAGTTTATTTTCTGGGGAGCTGTTTTTT.

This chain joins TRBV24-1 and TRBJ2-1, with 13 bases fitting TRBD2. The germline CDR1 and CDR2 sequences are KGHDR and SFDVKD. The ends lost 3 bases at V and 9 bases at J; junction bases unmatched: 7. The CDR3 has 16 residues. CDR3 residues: CATSDPGLAGRGEQFF. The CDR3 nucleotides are TGTGCCACCAGTGATCCGGGACTAGCGGGAAGGGGTGAGCAGTTCTTC.

The CDR3 bases are TGTGCCAGCAGCCAGGGACTAGCGGCATCCTACGAGCAGTACTTC. It codes for CASSQGLAASYEQYF. The chain combines TRBV5-4 with TRBJ2-7; 11 positions match TRBD2. Germline V CDR1 and CDR2: SGHNT, YYREEE (reference sequence). This CDR3 is 15 amino acids long. The ends lost 4 bases at V and 1 base at J; junction bases unmatched: 4.

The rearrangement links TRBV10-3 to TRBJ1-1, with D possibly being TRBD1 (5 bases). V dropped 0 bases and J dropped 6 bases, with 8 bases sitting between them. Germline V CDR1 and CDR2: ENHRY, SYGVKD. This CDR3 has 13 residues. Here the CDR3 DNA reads TGTGCCATCAGTGAGTCTGGGACGGCTGAAGCTTTCTTT. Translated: CAISESGTAEAFF.

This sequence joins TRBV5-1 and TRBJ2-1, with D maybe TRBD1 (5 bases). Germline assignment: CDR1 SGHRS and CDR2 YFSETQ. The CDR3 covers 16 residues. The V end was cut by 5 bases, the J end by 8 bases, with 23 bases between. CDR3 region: CASSQAPTKGLDEQFF. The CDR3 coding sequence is TGCGCCAGCAGTCAGGCACCAACTAAGGGGTTGGATGAGCAGTTCTTC.

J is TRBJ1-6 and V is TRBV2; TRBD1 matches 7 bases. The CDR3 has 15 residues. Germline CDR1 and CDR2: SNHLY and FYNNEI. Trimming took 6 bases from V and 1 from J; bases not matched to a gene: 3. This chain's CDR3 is CASRTGVSYNSPLHF. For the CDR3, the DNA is TGTGCCAGCAGAACAGGGGTTTCCTATAATTCACCCCTCCACTTT.

CDR3 DNA: TGTGCCAGTAGGCCGGGCAATTTTCCTAACTATGGCTACACCTTC. Translation: CASRPGNFPNYGYTF. This chain joins TRBV19 and TRBJ1-2; D uncertain. V gave up 6 bases and J gave up 0 bases, with 14 bases separating them. There are 15 residues in the CDR3. CDR1 and CDR2 (germline): LNHDA, SQIVND (reference sequence).

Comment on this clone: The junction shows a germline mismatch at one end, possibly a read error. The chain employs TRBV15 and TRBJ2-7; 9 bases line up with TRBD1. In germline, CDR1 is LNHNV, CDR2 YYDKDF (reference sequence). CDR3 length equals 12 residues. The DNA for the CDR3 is TGTGCCACCAGCAGGTCCGACAGGGGGGATCCCTTC. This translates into CATSRSDRGDPF.

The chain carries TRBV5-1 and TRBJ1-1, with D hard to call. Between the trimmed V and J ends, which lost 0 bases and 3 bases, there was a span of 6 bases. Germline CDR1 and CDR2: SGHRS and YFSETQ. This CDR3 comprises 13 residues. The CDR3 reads CASSLGWDTEAFF. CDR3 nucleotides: TGCGCCAGCAGCTTGGGATGGGACACTGAAGCTTTCTTT. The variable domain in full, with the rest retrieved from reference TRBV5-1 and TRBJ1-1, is KAGVTQTPRYLIKTRGQQVTLSCSPISGHRSVSWYQQTPGQGLQFLFEYFSETQRNKGNFPGRFSGRQFSNSRSEMNVSTLELGDSALYLCASSLGWDTEAFFGQGTRLTVV.

CDR3 in DNA: TGTGCCAGCAGCGGACAGGATGGCTACACCTTC. It codes for CASSGQDGYTF. This sequence joins TRBV9 and TRBJ1-2, with D possibly TRBD1 on 6 matching bases. The germline V gene has CDR1 SGDLS and CDR2 YYNGEE. With 3 bases removed from V and 6 bases from J, the gap between germline ends came to 6 bases. The CDR3 runs 11 residues.

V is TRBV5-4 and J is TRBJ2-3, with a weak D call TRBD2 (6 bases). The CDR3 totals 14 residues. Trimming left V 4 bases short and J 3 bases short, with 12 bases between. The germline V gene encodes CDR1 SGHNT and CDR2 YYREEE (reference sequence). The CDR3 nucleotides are TGTGCCAGCAGCGTAACTAGCCCGACAGATACGCAGTATTTT. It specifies CASSVTSPTDTQYF.

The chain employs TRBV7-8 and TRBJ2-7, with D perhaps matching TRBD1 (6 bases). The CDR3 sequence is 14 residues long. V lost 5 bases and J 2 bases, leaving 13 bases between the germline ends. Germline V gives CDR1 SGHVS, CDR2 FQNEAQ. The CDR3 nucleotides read TGTGCCAGCAGCGCAAACAGGGTTACCTACGAGCAGTACTTC. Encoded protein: CASSANRVTYEQYF.

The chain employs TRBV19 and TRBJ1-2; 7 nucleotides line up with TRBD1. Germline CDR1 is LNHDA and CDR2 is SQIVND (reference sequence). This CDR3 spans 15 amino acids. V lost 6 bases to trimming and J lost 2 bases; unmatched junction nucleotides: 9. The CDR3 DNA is TGTGCCAGTAGAGGGGGGACAGCCGAAAACTATGGCTACACCTTC. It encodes CASRGGTAENYGYTF.

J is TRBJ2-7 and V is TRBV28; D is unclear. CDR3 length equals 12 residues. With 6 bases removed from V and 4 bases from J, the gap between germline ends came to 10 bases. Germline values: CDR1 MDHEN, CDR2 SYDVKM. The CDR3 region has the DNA TGTGCCAGCAGCCCGGGCTTTTACGAGCAGTACTTC. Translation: CASSPGFYEQYF.

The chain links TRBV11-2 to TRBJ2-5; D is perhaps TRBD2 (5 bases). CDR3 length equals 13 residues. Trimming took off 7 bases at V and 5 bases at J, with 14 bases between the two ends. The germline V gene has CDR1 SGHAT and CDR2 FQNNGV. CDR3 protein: CASTGEGWETQYF. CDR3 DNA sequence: TGTGCCAGCACCGGAGAGGGATGGGAGACCCAGTACTTC.

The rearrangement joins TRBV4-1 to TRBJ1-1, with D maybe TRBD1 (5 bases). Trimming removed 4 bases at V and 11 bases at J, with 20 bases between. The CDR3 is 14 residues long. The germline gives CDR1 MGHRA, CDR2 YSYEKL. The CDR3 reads CASSPAGGLRRAFF. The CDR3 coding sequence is TGCGCCAGCAGCCCAGCGGGGGGTCTGCGTCGGGCTTTCTTT.

The CDR3 is CASSFSGSAVTDTQYF. Here the CDR3 DNA reads TGTGCCAGCAGCTTTAGCGGGTCGGCGGTCACAGATACGCAGTATTTT. The V and J genes are TRBV7-2 and TRBJ2-3, with 7 nucleotides matching TRBD2. Germline V gene sequence: CDR1 SGHTA, CDR2 FQGNSA. V lost 3 bases to trimming and J lost 2 bases; unmatched junction nucleotides: 8. This CDR3 has 16 amino acids.

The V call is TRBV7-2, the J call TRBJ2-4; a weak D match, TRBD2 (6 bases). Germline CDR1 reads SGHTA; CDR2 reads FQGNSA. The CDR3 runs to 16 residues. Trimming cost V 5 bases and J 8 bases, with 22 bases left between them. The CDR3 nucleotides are TGTGCCAGCAGCCCTAGAGCCCCGGGACTCCAGCACATTCAGTACTTC. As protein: CASSPRAPGLQHIQYF. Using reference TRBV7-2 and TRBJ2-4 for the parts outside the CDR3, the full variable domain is GAGVSQSPSNKVTEKGKDVELRCDPISGHTALYWYRQSLGQGLEFLIYFQGNSAPDKSGLPSDRFSAERTGGSVSTLTIQRTQQEDSAVYLCASSPRAPGLQHIQYFGAGTRLSVL.

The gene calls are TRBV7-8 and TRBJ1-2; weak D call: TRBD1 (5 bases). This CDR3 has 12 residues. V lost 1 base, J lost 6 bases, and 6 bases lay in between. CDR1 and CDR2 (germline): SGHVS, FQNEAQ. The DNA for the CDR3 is TGTGCCAGCAGCTTAGGGGGGGATGGCTACACCTTC. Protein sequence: CASSLGGDGYTF.

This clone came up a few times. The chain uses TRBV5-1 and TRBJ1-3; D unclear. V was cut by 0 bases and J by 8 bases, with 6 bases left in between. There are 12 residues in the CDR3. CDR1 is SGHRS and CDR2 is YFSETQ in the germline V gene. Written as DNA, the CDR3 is TGCGCCAGCAGCTTGGGGGAGCACACCATATATTTT. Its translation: CASSLGEHTIYF.